Sequencing of this TCR beta chain was carried out in a study of CD8 T cells in Susac syndrome. V lost 4 bases, J lost 3 bases, and 22 bases lay in between. The length of the CDR3 is 17 residues. Germline values: CDR1 SEHNR, CDR2 FQNEAQ (reference sequence). The T cells that were sequenced for TCR beta were CD8+ and CD4+ cells from blood. The multiple sclerosis controls, all treatment-naive patients, had relapsing-remitting disease that was stable or active. Random-hexamer reverse transcription was applied to 0.5 to 1 ug RNA. Amplification of the TCR beta CDR3 was carried out by immunoSEQ multiplex PCR, which spanned a total of 54 Vbeta and 13 Jbeta segments. TCRdb re-called the immunoSEQ multiplex PCR reads with MiXCR, one entry per CDR3 protein. The sample has fewer than 250,000 distinct CDR3 sequences; 90% to 95% are singletons.

The chain joins TRBV7-9 to TRBJ2-7, with no clear D. This clonotype originated in a human donor with multiple sclerosis. The sample comprised CD8+ T cells from PBMCs. The CDR3 region is CASSSPSRLPGLYEQYF. CDR3 in DNA: TGTGCCAGCAGCTCGCCTTCTAGGCTTCCTGGCCTCTACGAGCAGTACTTC.